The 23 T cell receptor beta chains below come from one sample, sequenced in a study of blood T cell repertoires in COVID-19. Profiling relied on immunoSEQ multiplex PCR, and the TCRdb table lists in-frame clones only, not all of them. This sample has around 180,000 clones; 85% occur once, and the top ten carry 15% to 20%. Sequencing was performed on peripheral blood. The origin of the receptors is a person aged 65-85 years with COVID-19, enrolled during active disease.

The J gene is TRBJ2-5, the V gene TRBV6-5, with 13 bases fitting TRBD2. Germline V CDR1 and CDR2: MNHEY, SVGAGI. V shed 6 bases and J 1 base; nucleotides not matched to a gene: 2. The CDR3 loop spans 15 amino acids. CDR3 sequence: CASRGTSGTQETQYF. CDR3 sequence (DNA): TGTGCCAGCAGGGGGACTAGCGGGACCCAAGAGACCCAGTACTTC.

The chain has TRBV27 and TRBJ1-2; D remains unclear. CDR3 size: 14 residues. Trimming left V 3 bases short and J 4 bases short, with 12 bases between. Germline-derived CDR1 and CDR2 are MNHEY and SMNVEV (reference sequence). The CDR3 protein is CASSFAGRAYGYTF. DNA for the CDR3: TGTGCCAGCAGTTTCGCTGGGCGGGCCTATGGCTACACCTTC.

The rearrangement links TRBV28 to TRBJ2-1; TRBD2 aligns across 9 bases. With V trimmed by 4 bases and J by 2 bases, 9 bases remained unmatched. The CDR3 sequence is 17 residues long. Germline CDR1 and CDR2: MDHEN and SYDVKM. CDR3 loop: CASSSRVAGEPYNEQFF. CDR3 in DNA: TGTGCCAGCAGTTCCAGGGTAGCGGGAGAGCCCTACAATGAGCAGTTCTTC.

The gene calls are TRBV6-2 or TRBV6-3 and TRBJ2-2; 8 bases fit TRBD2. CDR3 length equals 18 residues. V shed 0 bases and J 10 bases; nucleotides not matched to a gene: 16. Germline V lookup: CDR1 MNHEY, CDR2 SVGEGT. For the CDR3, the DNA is TGTGCCAGCAGTTACTCTTCGGGGGGGACTGTTAAGTTCTTGGAGCTGTTTTTT. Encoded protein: CASSYSSGGTVKFLELFF.

The CDR3 region is CASSLVGGSYNEQFF. The CDR3 bases are TGTGCCAGCAGCTTGGTAGGGGGCTCCTACAATGAGCAGTTCTTC. The chain employs TRBV5-6 and TRBJ2-1; D may be TRBD1 (6 bases). In germline, CDR1 is SGHDT, CDR2 YYEEEE. The CDR3 is 15 amino acids. The germline V and J ends were trimmed by 0 bases and 0 bases, with 7 bases remaining between them.

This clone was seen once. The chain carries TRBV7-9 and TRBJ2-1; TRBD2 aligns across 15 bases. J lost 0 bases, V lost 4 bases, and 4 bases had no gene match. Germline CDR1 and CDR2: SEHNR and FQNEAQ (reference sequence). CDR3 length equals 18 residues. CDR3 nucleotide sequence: TGTGCCAGCAGCTCGATGGGACTAGCGGGGGGCTCCTACAATGAGCAGTTCTTC. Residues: CASSSMGLAGGSYNEQFF.

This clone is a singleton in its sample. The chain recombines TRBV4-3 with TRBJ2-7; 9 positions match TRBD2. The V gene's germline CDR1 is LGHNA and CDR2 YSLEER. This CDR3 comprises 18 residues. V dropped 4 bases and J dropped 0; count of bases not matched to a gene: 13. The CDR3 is CASSLSSQSGGSSYEQYF. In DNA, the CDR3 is TGCGCCAGCAGCCTTTCCTCCCAGAGCGGGGGGAGCTCCTACGAGCAGTACTTC.

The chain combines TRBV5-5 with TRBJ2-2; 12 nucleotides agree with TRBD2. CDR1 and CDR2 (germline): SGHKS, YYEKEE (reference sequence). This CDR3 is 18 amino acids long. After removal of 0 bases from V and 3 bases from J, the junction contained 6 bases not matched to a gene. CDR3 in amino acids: CASSLALAGGPDTGELFF. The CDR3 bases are TGTGCCAGCAGCTTGGCGCTAGCGGGGGGGCCCGACACCGGGGAGCTGTTTTTT.

The CDR3: CASSIWGPQETQYF. The CDR3 DNA is TGTGCCAGTAGTATTTGGGGCCCACAAGAGACCCAGTACTTC. This sequence joins TRBV19 and TRBJ2-5, with D tentatively TRBD1 (5 bases). The CDR3 is 14 amino acids. CDR1 is LNHDA and CDR2 is SQIVND in the germline V gene (reference sequence). Trimming shortened V by 3 bases and J by 2 bases, and 10 bases separated the two germline ends.

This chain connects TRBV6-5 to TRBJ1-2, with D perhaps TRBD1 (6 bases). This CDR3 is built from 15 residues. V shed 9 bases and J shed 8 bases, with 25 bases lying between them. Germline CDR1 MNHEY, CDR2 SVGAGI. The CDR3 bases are TGTGCCAGACGTGGGCAGGGGCCTTATCGCTCAGGCTACACCTTC. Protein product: CARRGQGPYRSGYTF.

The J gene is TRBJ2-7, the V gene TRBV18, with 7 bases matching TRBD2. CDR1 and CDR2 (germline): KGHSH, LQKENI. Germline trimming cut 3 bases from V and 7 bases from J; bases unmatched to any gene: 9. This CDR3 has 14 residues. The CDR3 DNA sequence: TGTGCCAGCTCACCCCCGGAGGGAGGGCGGGAGCAGTACTTC. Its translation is CASSPPEGGREQYF.

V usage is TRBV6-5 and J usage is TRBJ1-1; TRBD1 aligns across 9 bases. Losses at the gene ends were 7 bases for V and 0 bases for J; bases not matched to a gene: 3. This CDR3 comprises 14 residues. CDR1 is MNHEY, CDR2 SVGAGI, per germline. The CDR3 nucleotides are TGTGCCAGCAAAAGGACAGGGGTGAACACTGAAGCTTTCTTT. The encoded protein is CASKRTGVNTEAFF.

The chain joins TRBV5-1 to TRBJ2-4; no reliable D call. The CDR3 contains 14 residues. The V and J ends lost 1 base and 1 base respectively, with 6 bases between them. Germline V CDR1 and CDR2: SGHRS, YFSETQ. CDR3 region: CASSLYGAKNIQYF. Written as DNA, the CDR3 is TGCGCCAGCAGCTTGTACGGTGCCAAAAACATTCAGTACTTC.

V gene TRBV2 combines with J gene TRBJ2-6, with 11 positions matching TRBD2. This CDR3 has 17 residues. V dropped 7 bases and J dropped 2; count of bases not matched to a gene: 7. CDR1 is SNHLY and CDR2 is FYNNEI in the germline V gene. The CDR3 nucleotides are TGTGCCAGCAATTGGACTAGCGGGCGCCCTGGGGCCAACGTCCTGACTTTC. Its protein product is CASNWTSGRPGANVLTF. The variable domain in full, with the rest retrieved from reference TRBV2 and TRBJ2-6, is EPEVTQTPSHQVTQMGQEVILRCVPISNHLYFYWYRQILGQKVEFLVSFYNNEISEKSEIFDDQFSVERPDGSNFTLKIRSTKLEDSAMYFCASNWTSGRPGANVLTFGAGSRLTVL.

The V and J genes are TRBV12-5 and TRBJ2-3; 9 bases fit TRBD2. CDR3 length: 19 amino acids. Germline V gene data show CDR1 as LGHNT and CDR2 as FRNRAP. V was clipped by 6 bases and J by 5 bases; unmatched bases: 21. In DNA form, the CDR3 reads TGTGCTAGTGGCTACCGCGGGGGGGCGGCTGGGGTGAATAGAGATACGCAGTATTTT. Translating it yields CASGYRGGAAGVNRDTQYF.

CDR3 sequence reads: CATSRDAWGVAEAFF. In DNA form, the CDR3 reads TGTGCCACCAGCAGAGATGCCTGGGGAGTAGCTGAAGCTTTCTTT. The chain combines TRBV15 with TRBJ1-1; D gene unclear. Germline values: CDR1 LNHNV, CDR2 YYDKDF (reference sequence). The CDR3 contains 15 residues. Trimming stripped 0 bases from V and 6 bases from J, with 14 bases between.

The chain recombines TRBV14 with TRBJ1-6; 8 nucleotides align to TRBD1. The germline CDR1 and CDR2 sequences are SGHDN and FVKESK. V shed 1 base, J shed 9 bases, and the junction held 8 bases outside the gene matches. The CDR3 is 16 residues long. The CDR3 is CASSQALDRATSPLHF. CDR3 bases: TGTGCCAGCAGCCAAGCCCTGGACAGGGCTACTTCACCCCTCCACTTT. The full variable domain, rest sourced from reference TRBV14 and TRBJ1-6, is EAGVTQFPSHSVIEKGQTVTLRCDPISGHDNLYWYRRVMGKEIKFLLHFVKESKQDESGMPNNRFLAERTGGTYSTLKVQPAELEDSGVYFCASSQALDRATSPLHFGNGTRLTVT.

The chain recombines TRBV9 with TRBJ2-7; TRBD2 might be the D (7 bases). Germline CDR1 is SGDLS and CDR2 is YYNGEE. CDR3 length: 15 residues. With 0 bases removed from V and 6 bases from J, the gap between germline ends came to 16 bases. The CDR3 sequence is CASSVGGREQSEQYF. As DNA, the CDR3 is TGTGCCAGCAGCGTAGGGGGGCGGGAGCAAAGCGAGCAGTACTTC.

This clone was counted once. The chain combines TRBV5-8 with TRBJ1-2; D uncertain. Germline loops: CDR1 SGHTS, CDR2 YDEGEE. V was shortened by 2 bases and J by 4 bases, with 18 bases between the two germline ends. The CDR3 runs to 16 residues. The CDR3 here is CASSFEGSWYGYGYTF. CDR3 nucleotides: TGTGCCAGCAGCTTTGAGGGTTCCTGGTACGGCTATGGCTACACCTTC.

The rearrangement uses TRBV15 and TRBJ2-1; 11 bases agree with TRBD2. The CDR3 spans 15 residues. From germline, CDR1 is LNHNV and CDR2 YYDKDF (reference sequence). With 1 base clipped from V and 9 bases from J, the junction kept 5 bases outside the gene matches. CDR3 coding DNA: TGTGCCACCAGCAGAGGACTAGCGGGATTGGTTGAGCAGTTCTTC. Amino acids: CATSRGLAGLVEQFF.

The CDR3 coding sequence is TGTGCCAGCAGTTTTGAGCGTCAGCCCCAGCATTTT. This encodes CASSFERQPQHF. The V and J genes are TRBV12-3 or TRBV12-4 and TRBJ1-5; D is uncertain. CDR3 length equals 12 residues. V was cut by 3 bases and J by 6 bases, with 6 bases left in between.

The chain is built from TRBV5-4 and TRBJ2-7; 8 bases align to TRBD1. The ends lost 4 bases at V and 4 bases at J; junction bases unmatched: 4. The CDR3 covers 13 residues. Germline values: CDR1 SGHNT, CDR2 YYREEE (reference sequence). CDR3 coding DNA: TGTGCCAGCAGCAGGGACAGGTCTTACGAGCAGTACTTC. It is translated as CASSRDRSYEQYF.

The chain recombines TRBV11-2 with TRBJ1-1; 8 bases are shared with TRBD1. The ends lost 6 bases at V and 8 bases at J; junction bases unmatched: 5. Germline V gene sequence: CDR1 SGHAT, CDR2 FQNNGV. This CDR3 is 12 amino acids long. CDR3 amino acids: CASSRQGIEAFF. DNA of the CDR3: TGTGCCAGCAGTCGACAGGGGATCGAAGCTTTCTTT.